The 20 T cell receptor beta chains below were found in one sample sequenced in a study of shared clonotypes between healthy human individuals. Terminally differentiated effector memory CD45RA+ cells were excluded by CCR7 positive selection of CD45RO-negative cells. The table came from immunoSEQ multiplex PCR; TCRdb's copy has only in-frame clones and leaves some out. The sample has about 2 million clones, roughly 94% seen once. Material for sequencing was naive CD8+ T cells sorted from blood. Receptor source: a man between 18 and 35 years old in good health.

The chain employs TRBV27 and TRBJ2-7, with 7 positions matching TRBD1. The CDR3 covers 14 residues. Trimming cost V 4 bases and J 4 bases; bases outside gene matches: 7. Germline-derived CDR1 and CDR2 are MNHEY and SMNVEV (reference sequence). CDR3 amino acids: CASSSWDSTYEQYF. CDR3 coding DNA: TGTGCCAGCAGTTCTTGGGACAGTACATACGAGCAGTACTTC.

The V gene is TRBV5-4, the J gene TRBJ1-1; 9 bases agree with TRBD1. CDR3 size: 14 residues. Trimming took 4 bases from V and 4 from J; bases not matched to a gene: 5. The germline V gene has CDR1 SGHNT and CDR2 YYREEE (reference sequence). This CDR3 reads CASSKDRGVTEAFF. The CDR3 nucleotides are TGTGCCAGCAGCAAAGACAGGGGGGTCACTGAAGCTTTCTTT.

This chain joins TRBV9 and TRBJ2-7; possibly TRBD2 for D (5 bases). The germline V and J ends were trimmed by 0 bases and 5 bases, with 15 bases remaining between them. CDR3 length: 15 residues. Germline loops: CDR1 SGDLS, CDR2 YYNGEE. DNA for the CDR3: TGTGCCAGCAGCGTAGAAGGGCTAGCTCTCCACGAGCAGTACTTC. Encoded protein: CASSVEGLALHEQYF.

The chain couples TRBV2 to TRBJ2-7, with a weak D call TRBD1 (6 bases). The CDR3 consists of 13 residues. V was pared by 4 bases and J by 3 bases, with 10 bases between. CDR1 and CDR2 (germline): SNHLY, FYNNEI. The chain's CDR3 is CASSVDRDYEQYF. In DNA, the CDR3 is TGTGCCAGCAGTGTGGACAGAGACTACGAGCAGTACTTC.

The chain recombines TRBV7-9 with TRBJ2-2; TRBD2 aligns across 10 bases. Germline V lookup: CDR1 SEHNR, CDR2 FQNEAQ (reference sequence). CDR3 length: 14 amino acids. The V segment lost 0 bases and the J segment 8 bases; nucleotides outside the gene matches: 0. Here the CDR3 DNA reads TGTGCCAGCAGCTTAGCGGGACTAGCGGGGGAGCTGTTTTTT. Translation gives CASSLAGLAGELFF.

This sequence joins TRBV7-9 and TRBJ2-7; 11 nucleotides align to TRBD1. With 4 bases clipped from V and 4 bases from J, the junction kept 9 bases outside the gene matches. This CDR3 contains 16 residues. Per germline, CDR1 SEHNR and CDR2 FQNEAQ (reference sequence). CDR3 in DNA: TGTGCCAGCAGCTCGTCCCCGGGACAGGGGGGTTACGAGCAGTACTTC. Encoded protein: CASSSSPGQGGYEQYF.

This clone was seen a single time. The chain is built from TRBV7-2 and TRBJ2-7, with 14 bases that match TRBD2. The CDR3 totals 17 residues. The V gene end was trimmed by 3 bases and the J gene end by 4 bases; junction bases not matched to a gene: 8. Germline values: CDR1 SGHTA, CDR2 FQGNSA. CDR3 sequence reads: CASSFGLAGGGYYEQYF. In DNA, the CDR3 is TGTGCCAGCAGCTTTGGACTAGCGGGAGGAGGGTATTACGAGCAGTACTTC.

The chain carries TRBV6-6 and TRBJ2-2; 9 bases align to TRBD1. Germline lookup yields CDR1 MNHNY and CDR2 SVGAGI (reference sequence). The V gene end was trimmed by 4 bases and the J gene end by 5 bases; junction bases not matched to a gene: 2. The CDR3 consists of 14 residues. Here the CDR3 reads CASSSTGGTGELFF. The CDR3 DNA follows: TGTGCCAGCAGTTCGACAGGGGGAACCGGGGAGCTGTTTTTT.

The rearrangement joins TRBV2 to TRBJ1-6, with 8 bases matching TRBD1. The CDR3 consists of 15 residues. CDR1 SNHLY and CDR2 FYNNEI come from the germline V gene. V dropped 7 bases and J dropped 4; count of bases not matched to a gene: 6. In DNA, the CDR3 is TGTGCCAGCACCGGACAGGGTGTATATAATTCACCCCTCCACTTT. This sequence encodes CASTGQGVYNSPLHF.

This rearrangement joins TRBV19 to TRBJ1-5; perhaps TRBD1 as D (5 bases). V dropped 8 bases and J dropped 0 bases, with 17 bases sitting between them. CDR3 length: 16 residues. The germline gives CDR1 LNHDA, CDR2 SQIVND (reference sequence). In DNA, the CDR3 is TGTGCCAGTGAGTCCGGGGACCTTAATAGCAATCAGCCCCAGCATTTT. Translation gives CASESGDLNSNQPQHF.

This sequence joins TRBV4-1 and TRBJ1-4, with D unclear. Trimming cost V 4 bases and J 4 bases, with 10 bases left between them. The CDR3 runs 14 residues. CDR1 MGHRA and CDR2 YSYEKL come from the germline V gene. The CDR3 reads CASSPKRNNEKLFF. CDR3 DNA sequence: TGCGCCAGCAGCCCGAAGCGGAATAATGAAAAACTGTTTTTT.

V and J are TRBV7-8 and TRBJ2-5; a possible D gene is TRBD1 (5 bases). This CDR3 comprises 16 residues. CDR1 and CDR2 (germline): SGHVS, FQNEAQ. V dropped 1 base and J dropped 3 bases, with 15 bases sitting between them. The chain's CDR3 is CASSLVVSGHEETQYF. The CDR3 nucleotides are TGTGCCAGCAGCTTAGTGGTGTCAGGACACGAAGAGACCCAGTACTTC.

V gene TRBV6-1 combines with J gene TRBJ1-1; D is perhaps TRBD1 (5 bases). This CDR3 comprises 15 residues. V was cut by 8 bases and J by 4 bases, with 20 bases left in between. Germline V lookup: CDR1 MNHNS, CDR2 SASEGT. In nucleotides, the CDR3 is TGTGCCAGCGCCGAAGCGGGAGTTGGGGGCACTGAAGCTTTCTTT. Amino acids: CASAEAGVGGTEAFF.

This clone appeared a single time. The chain links TRBV7-8 to TRBJ1-5; 7 bases map to TRBD1. Germline lookup yields CDR1 SGHVS and CDR2 FQNEAQ. The CDR3 covers 14 residues. V trimming: 5 bases; J trimming: 5 bases; junction bases outside the gene matches: 6. The chain's CDR3 is CASSPRGGDQPQHF. The DNA of the CDR3 is TGTGCCAGCAGCCCCCGAGGGGGCGATCAGCCCCAGCATTTT. Looking up the rest from reference TRBV7-8 and TRBJ1-5 gives the full variable domain: GAGVSQSPRYKVAKRGQDVALRCDPISGHVSLFWYQQALGQGPEFLTYFQNEAQLDKSGLPSDRFFAERPEGSVSTLKIQRTQQEDSAVYLCASSPRGGDQPQHFGDGTRLSIL.

The V and J genes are TRBV5-6 and TRBJ2-4, with a possible D match to TRBD2 (7 bases). V was trimmed by 1 base and J by 8 bases, leaving 13 bases between them. CDR3 length equals 14 residues. Germline V gives CDR1 SGHDT, CDR2 YYEEEE. The CDR3 here is CASSLFGEGDIQYF. The CDR3 DNA reads as TGTGCCAGCAGCTTGTTCGGGGAGGGGGACATTCAGTACTTC.

The rearrangement uses TRBV9 and TRBJ2-7, with 9 nucleotides matching TRBD2. V trimming: 2 bases; J trimming: 0 bases; junction bases outside the gene matches: 3. This CDR3 contains 15 residues. CDR1 and CDR2 (germline): SGDLS, YYNGEE. This CDR3 reads CASSVSGSGSYEQYF. The CDR3 DNA sequence: TGTGCCAGCAGCGTTAGCGGGAGTGGCTCCTACGAGCAGTACTTC. The complete variable domain, with remaining parts taken from reference TRBV9 and TRBJ2-7, reads DSGVTQTPKHLITATGQRVTLRCSPRSGDLSVYWYQQSLDQGLQFLIQYYNGEERAKGNILERFSAQQFPDLHSELNLSSLELGDSALYFCASSVSGSGSYEQYFGPGTRLTVT.

This sequence joins TRBV27 and TRBJ2-7; 8 bases match TRBD2. Germline-derived CDR1 and CDR2 are MNHEY and SMNVEV (reference sequence). The CDR3 covers 14 residues. The V gene end was trimmed by 4 bases and the J gene end by 3 bases; junction bases not matched to a gene: 5. The CDR3 DNA is TGTGCCAGCAGTTCCCGGGAGGGTCTCTACGAGCAGTACTTC. Its protein product is CASSSREGLYEQYF.

The chain recombines TRBV5-6 with TRBJ1-2; 7 bases match TRBD1. The CDR3 has 14 amino acids. CDR1 is SGHDT, CDR2 YYEEEE, per germline. V shed 1 base and J 6 bases; nucleotides not matched to a gene: 6. CDR3 amino acids: CASSLWQGVDGYTF. The CDR3 DNA follows: TGTGCCAGCAGCTTGTGGCAGGGGGTAGATGGCTACACCTTC.

This chain connects TRBV7-9 to TRBJ2-5; 10 positions agree with TRBD2. The CDR3 sequence is 14 residues long. Germline V lookup: CDR1 SEHNR, CDR2 FQNEAQ (reference sequence). V lost 5 bases to trimming and J lost 2 bases; unmatched junction nucleotides: 2. The CDR3 bases are TGTGCCAGCAGCCAGACTAGCGGGCAAGAGACCCAGTACTTC. Encoded protein: CASSQTSGQETQYF.

Comment on this clone: Within the sample, other DNA sequences also encode this same CDR3. CDR3 bases: TGTGCCAGCAGCGTAGATGGGGGGGTCGAGCAGTACTTC. This gives the protein CASSVDGGVEQYF. The chain recombines TRBV9 with TRBJ2-7; the match to TRBD2 covers 7 bases. After removal of 0 bases from V and 6 bases from J, the junction contained 3 bases not matched to a gene. The CDR3 has 13 amino acids. Germline values: CDR1 SGDLS, CDR2 YYNGEE.